This TCR beta chain originates from a study of T cell responses to AZD1222 COVID-19 vaccine. Whole-study context: Pooled in the analysis were second doses at about 4 or about 12 weeks. Study findings and constraints: Baseline serology detected seropositivity in only five or six AZD1222 recipients. Among vaccine-associated CD4 TCRs, coverage spanned spike, with dominance at 160-218 and 743-854.

In the case of this clone: No antigen is known for it.

CDR1 is SEHNR, CDR2 FQNEAQ, per germline (reference sequence). The CDR3 totals 16 residues. V dropped 4 bases and J dropped 0 bases, with 13 bases sitting between them. Only in-frame clones appear in the TCRdb table, and some are missing; sequencing was by immunoSEQ multiplex PCR. Altogether over 120,000 clones are present, 80% to 90% being singletons, with the ten largest covering about 1.5%. The chain carries TRBV7-9 and TRBJ1-5; D unclear. The source was peripheral blood, collected on day 0 of AZD1222 vaccination. The TCR originated in an adult in good health. The DNA of the CDR3 is TGTGCCAGCAGCTCATTTCCGGGTTATAGCAATCAGCCCCAGCATTTT. The encoded protein is CASSSFPGYSNQPQHF.